This T cell receptor (beta chain) originates from a study of identifying expanded T cells in peripheral blood. Collection occurred without any documented infections or immune events in donors. V was cut by 0 bases and J by 2 bases, with 9 bases left in between. Germline V gives CDR1 SGHRS, CDR2 YFSETQ. The CDR3 contains 14 residues. Sequencing used immunoSEQ multiplex PCR; TCRdb keeps in-frame clones, though not all of them. The table shows about 110,000 clones, with about 88% occurring only once. The chain uses TRBV5-1 and TRBJ2-7; TRBD1 is a possible D gene (6 bases). Sequenced input: blood. This receptor was taken from a person aged 18 to 75 in good health. The CDR3 is CASSLGDTPYEQYF. In DNA, the CDR3 is TGCGCCAGCAGCTTGGGGGACACCCCCTACGAGCAGTACTTC.